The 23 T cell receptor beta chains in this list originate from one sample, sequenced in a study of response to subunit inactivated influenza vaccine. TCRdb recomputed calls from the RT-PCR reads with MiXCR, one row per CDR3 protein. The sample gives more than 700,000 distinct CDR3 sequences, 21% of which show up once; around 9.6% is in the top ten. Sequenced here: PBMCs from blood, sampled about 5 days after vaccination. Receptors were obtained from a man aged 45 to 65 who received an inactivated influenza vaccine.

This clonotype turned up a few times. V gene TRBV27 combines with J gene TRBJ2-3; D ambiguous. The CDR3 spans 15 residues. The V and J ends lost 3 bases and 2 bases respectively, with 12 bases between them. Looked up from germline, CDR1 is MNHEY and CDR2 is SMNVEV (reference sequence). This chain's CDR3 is CASSLRFSDTDTQYF. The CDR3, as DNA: TGTGCCAGCAGTTTGAGGTTTTCAGACACAGATACGCAGTATTTT.

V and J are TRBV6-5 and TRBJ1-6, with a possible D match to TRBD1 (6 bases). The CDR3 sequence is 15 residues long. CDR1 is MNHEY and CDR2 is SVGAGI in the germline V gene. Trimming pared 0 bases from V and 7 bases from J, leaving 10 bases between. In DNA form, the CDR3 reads TGTGCCAGCAGTTACTCGAGCGGGACAAATTCACCCCTCCACTTT. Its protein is CASSYSSGTNSPLHF.

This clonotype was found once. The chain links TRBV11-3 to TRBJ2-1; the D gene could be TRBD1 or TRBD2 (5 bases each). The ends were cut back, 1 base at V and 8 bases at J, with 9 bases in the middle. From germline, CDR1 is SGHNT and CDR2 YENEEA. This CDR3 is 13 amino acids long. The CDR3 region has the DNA TGTGCCAGCAGCTTAGGACGGGACGATGAGCAGTTCTTC. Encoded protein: CASSLGRDDEQFF. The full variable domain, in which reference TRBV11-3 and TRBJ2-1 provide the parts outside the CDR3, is EAGVVQSPRYKIIEKKQPVAFWCNPISGHNTLYWYLQNLGQGPELLIRYENEEAVDDSQLPKDRFSAERLKGVDSTLKIQPAELGDSAVYLCASSLGRDDEQFFGPGTRLTVL.

CDR3 residues: CASSSPGGTQYF. The CDR3 bases are TGTGCCAGCAGTTCACCCGGGGGGACCCAGTACTTC. The chain links TRBV12-3 or TRBV12-4 to TRBJ2-5; a weak D match, TRBD2 (6 bases). CDR3 length: 12 amino acids. The V and J ends lost 4 bases and 7 bases respectively, with 10 bases between them.

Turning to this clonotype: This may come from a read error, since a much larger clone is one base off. The CDR3 region is CASSTGTCRSYEQYF. The CDR3 coding sequence is TGCGCCAGCAGCACCGGGACTTGCAGGTCCTACGAGCAGTACTTC. V usage is TRBV5-1 and J usage is TRBJ2-7, with a possible D match to TRBD2 (6 bases). Germline V gene sequence: CDR1 SGHRS, CDR2 YFSETQ. There are 15 residues in the CDR3. Trimming removed 4 bases at V and 1 base at J, with 15 bases between.

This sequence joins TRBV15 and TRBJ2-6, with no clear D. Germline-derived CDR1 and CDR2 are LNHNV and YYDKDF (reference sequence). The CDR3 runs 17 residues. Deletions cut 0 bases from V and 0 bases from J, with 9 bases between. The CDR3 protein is CATSRDPPASGANVLTF. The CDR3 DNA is TGTGCCACCAGCAGAGATCCGCCAGCCTCTGGGGCCAACGTCCTGACTTTC.

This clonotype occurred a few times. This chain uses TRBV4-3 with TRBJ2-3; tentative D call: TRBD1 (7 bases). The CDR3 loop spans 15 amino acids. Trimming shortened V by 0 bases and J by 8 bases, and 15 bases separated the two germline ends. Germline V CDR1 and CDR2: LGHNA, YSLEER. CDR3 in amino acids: CASSQERTGGATQYF. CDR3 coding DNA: TGCGCCAGCAGCCAAGAACGGACAGGCGGGGCTACGCAGTATTTT.

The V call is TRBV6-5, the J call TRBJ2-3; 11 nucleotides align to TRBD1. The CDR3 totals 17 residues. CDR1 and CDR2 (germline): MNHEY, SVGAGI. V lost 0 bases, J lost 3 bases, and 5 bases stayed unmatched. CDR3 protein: CASSYSRTGGNTDTQYF. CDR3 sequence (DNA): TGTGCCAGCAGTTACTCGAGGACAGGGGGCAATACAGATACGCAGTATTTT.

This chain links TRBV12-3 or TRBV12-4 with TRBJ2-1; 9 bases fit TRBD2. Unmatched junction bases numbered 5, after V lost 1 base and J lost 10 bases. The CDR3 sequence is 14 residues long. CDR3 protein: CASSLGLAALEQFF. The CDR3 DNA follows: TGTGCCAGCAGTTTAGGACTAGCGGCGCTAGAGCAGTTCTTC.

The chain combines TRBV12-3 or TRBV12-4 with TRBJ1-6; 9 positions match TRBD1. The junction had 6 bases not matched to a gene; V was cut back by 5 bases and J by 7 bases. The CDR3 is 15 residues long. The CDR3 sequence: CASSPRGQGNSPLHF. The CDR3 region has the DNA TGTGCCAGCAGTCCCCGTGGACAGGGGAATTCACCCCTCCACTTT.

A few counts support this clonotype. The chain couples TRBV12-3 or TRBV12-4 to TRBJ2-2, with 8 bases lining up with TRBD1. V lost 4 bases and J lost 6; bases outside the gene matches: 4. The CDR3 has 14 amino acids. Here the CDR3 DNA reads TGTGCCAGCAGTTCCAGGGGGCCTTCCGGGGAGCTGTTTTTT. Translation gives CASSSRGPSGELFF.

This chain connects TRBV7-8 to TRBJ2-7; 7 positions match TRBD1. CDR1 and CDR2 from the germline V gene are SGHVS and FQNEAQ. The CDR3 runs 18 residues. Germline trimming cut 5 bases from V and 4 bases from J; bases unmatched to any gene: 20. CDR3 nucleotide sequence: TGTGCCAGCAGCCACCGGGACAGCTCGCTAGAATCGATTTACGAGCAGTACTTC. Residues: CASSHRDSSLESIYEQYF.

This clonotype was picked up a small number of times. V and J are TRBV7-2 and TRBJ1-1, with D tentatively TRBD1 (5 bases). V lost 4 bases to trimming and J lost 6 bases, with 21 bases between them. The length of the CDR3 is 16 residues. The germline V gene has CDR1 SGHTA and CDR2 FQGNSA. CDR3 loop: CASSSAGLPSGPEAFF. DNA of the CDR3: TGTGCCAGCAGCTCCGCAGGGCTCCCCTCGGGGCCTGAAGCTTTCTTT.

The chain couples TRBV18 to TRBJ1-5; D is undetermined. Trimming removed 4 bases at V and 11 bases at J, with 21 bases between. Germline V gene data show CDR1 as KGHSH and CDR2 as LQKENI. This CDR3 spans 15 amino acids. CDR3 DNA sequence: TGTGCCAGCTCACAAACCGGGCCCCGCTATCTCACCCAGCATTTT. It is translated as CASSQTGPRYLTQHF.

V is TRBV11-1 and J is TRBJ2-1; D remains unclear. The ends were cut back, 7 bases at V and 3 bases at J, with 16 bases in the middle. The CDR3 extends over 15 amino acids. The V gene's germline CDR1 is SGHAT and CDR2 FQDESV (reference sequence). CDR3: CASNQDPLGYNEQFF. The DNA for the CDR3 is TGTGCCAGCAACCAAGACCCCCTGGGCTACAATGAGCAGTTCTTC.

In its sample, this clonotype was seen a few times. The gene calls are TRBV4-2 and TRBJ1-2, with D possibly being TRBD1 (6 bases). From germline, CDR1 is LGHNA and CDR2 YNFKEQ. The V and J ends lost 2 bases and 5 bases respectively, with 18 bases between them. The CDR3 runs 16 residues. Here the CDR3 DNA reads TGTGCCAGCAGCCAACGACAGGATGAAGGGTTGTATGGCTACACCTTC. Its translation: CASSQRQDEGLYGYTF.

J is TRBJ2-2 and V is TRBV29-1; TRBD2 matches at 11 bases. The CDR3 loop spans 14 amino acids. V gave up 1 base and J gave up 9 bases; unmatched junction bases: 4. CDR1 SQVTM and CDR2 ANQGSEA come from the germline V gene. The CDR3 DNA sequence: TGCAGCGTTGAAGTTAGCGGGAGGGGAAGGGAGCTGTTTTTT. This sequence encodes CSVEVSGRGRELFF.

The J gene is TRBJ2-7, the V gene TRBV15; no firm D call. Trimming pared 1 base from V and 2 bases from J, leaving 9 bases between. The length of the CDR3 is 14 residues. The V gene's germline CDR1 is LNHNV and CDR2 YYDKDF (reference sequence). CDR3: CATSRGDRAYEQYF. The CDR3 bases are TGTGCCACCAGCAGAGGAGATAGAGCCTACGAGCAGTACTTC.

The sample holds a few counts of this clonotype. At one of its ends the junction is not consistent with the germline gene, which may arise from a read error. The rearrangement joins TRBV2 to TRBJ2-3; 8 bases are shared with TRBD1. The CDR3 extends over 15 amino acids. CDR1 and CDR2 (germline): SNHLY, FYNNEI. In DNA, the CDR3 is TGTGCCAGCAGCTTACAGGGGGTTAGCAGAGATACGCAGTATTTT. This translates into CASSLQGVSRDTQYF.

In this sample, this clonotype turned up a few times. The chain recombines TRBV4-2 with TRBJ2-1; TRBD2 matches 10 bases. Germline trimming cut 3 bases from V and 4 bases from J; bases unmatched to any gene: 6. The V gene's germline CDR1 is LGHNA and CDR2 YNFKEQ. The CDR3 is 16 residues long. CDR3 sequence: CASSQKREGPYNEQFF. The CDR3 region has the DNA TGTGCCAGCAGCCAGAAGCGGGAGGGCCCGTACAATGAGCAGTTCTTC.

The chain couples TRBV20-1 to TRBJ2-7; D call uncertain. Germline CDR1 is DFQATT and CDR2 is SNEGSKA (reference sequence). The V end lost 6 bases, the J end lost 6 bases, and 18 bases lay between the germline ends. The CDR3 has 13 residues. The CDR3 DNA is TGCAGTGCCTTAGAGTCCCTCTCTGCCGAGCAGTACTTC. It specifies CSALESLSAEQYF.

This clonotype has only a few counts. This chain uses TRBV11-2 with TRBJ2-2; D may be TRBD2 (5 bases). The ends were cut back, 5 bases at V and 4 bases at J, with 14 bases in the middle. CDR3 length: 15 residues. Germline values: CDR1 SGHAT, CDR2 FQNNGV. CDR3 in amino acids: CASSAGPGSTGELFF. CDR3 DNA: TGTGCCAGCAGCGCCGGCCCGGGATCCACCGGGGAGCTGTTTTTT.

CDR3 sequence: CSARDLHGSYEQYF. The CDR3 DNA follows: TGCAGTGCTAGAGACCTTCACGGCTCCTACGAGCAGTACTTC. The chain has TRBV20-1 and TRBJ2-7; the D is unclear. The CDR3 spans 14 residues. V lost 0 bases, J lost 0 bases, and 9 bases lay in between. Germline CDR1 reads DFQATT; CDR2 reads SNEGSKA (reference sequence).